One and the same sample provided the 19 T cell receptor beta chains below, sequenced in a study of OX40 agonist ivuxolimab in advanced cancers. The protocol was immunoSEQ multiplex PCR, while the TCRdb copy is restricted to in-frame clones and leaves out a portion. The data contain around 8,000 clones, 90% of them seen just once; the ten biggest clones take up about 4.4%. The input for sequencing was CD4+ or CD8+ T cells sorted from blood, taken in a trial of the OX40 agonist ivuxolimab. The origin of the receptors is an adult with an advanced solid tumor such as melanoma, head and neck, liver or kidney cancer.

This chain links TRBV7-2 with TRBJ1-1; D unresolved. This CDR3 is 11 amino acids long. CDR1 SGHTA and CDR2 FQGNSA come from the germline V gene. Between the trimmed V and J ends, which lost 5 bases and 9 bases, there was a span of 10 bases. The CDR3 DNA reads TGTGCCAGCAGCCCTTCACGACAAGCTTTCTTT. Protein sequence: CASSPSRQAFF.

The chain recombines TRBV2 with TRBJ2-4; perhaps TRBD2 as D (5 bases). V dropped 3 bases and J dropped 2 bases, with 11 bases sitting between them. The length of the CDR3 is 15 residues. Germline V gene data show CDR1 as SNHLY and CDR2 as FYNNEI. The CDR3 loop reads CASSEVGKSKNIQYF. The CDR3 DNA follows: TGTGCCAGCAGTGAGGTCGGGAAGTCCAAAAACATTCAGTACTTC. The complete variable domain, with remaining parts taken from reference TRBV2 and TRBJ2-4, reads EPEVTQTPSHQVTQMGQEVILRCVPISNHLYFYWYRQILGQKVEFLVSFYNNEISEKSEIFDDQFSVERPDGSNFTLKIRSTKLEDSAMYFCASSEVGKSKNIQYFGAGTRLSVL.

This clone was observed a single time. The V gene is TRBV4-1, the J gene TRBJ2-7; 10 bases fit TRBD1. CDR1 and CDR2 (germline): MGHRA, YSYEKL. V dropped 3 bases and J dropped 3; count of bases not matched to a gene: 5. The CDR3 has 15 amino acids. The CDR3 sequence is CASSHGDRGGYEQYF. CDR3 coding DNA: TGCGCCAGCAGCCATGGGGACAGGGGAGGCTACGAGCAGTACTTC.

The chain combines TRBV2 with TRBJ1-5, with a tentative D call TRBD1 (6 bases). This CDR3 is built from 13 residues. Germline CDR1 is SNHLY and CDR2 is FYNNEI. V gave up 7 bases and J gave up 4 bases, with 11 bases separating them. The CDR3 nucleotides are TGTGCCAGCATACAGGGTCGTAATCAGCCCCAGCATTTT. Amino acids: CASIQGRNQPQHF.

V usage is TRBV5-5 and J usage is TRBJ2-1; D remains ambiguous. CDR1 SGHKS and CDR2 YYEKEE come from the germline V gene (reference sequence). V dropped 2 bases and J dropped 3 bases, with 3 bases sitting between them. CDR3 length: 12 amino acids. The CDR3 sequence: CASSLLYNEQFF. The CDR3 bases are TGTGCCAGCAGCTTACTCTACAATGAGCAGTTCTTC.

This clone was seen once. This chain connects TRBV4-2 to TRBJ2-3; 8 bases align to TRBD1. With 4 bases clipped from V and 3 bases from J, the junction kept 0 bases outside the gene matches. The length of the CDR3 is 13 residues. Germline CDR1 LGHNA, CDR2 YNFKEQ. The CDR3 DNA follows: TGTGCCAGCAGCCGGACAGGGACAGATACGCAGTATTTT. It codes for CASSRTGTDTQYF.

The chain recombines TRBV2 with TRBJ2-2; D ambiguous. Looked up from germline, CDR1 is SNHLY and CDR2 is FYNNEI. Trimming removed 5 bases from V and 6 bases from J, with 7 bases in between. The CDR3 length is 12 residues. CDR3: CASSRMAGELFF. CDR3 nucleotide sequence: TGTGCCAGCAGTCGTATGGCCGGGGAGCTGTTTTTT.

The chain recombines TRBV7-2 with TRBJ2-1; 12 nucleotides line up with TRBD2. V was clipped by 1 base and J by 0 bases; unmatched bases: 4. CDR1 SGHTA and CDR2 FQGNSA come from the germline V gene. The CDR3 is 18 amino acids. This CDR3 reads CASSLVATSGGSYNEQFF. The CDR3 DNA is TGTGCCAGCAGCTTAGTAGCGACTAGCGGGGGCTCCTACAATGAGCAGTTCTTC. Together with reference TRBV7-2 and TRBJ2-1, the CDR3 gives the full variable domain: GAGVSQSPSNKVTEKGKDVELRCDPISGHTALYWYRQSLGQGLEFLIYFQGNSAPDKSGLPSDRFSAERTGGSVSTLTIQRTQQEDSAVYLCASSLVATSGGSYNEQFFGPGTRLTVL.

A single count supports this clone. This chain uses TRBV9 with TRBJ2-1; TRBD1 matches at 10 bases. Germline V CDR1 and CDR2: SGDLS, YYNGEE. V lost 0 bases and J lost 1; bases outside the gene matches: 4. This CDR3 is 17 amino acids long. This chain's CDR3 is CASSVEGQGFSYNEQFF. CDR3 in DNA: TGTGCCAGCAGCGTAGAGGGACAGGGGTTTTCCTACAATGAGCAGTTCTTC.

This clone was seen a single time. CDR3: CASSQSAGSGNTIYF. The DNA for the CDR3 is TGTGCCAGCAGCCAATCAGCGGGGTCTGGAAACACCATATATTTT. V and J are TRBV16 and TRBJ1-3, with D hard to call. Germline CDR1 KGHSY, CDR2 FQNENV. Trimming left V 0 bases short and J 1 base short, with 7 bases between. The CDR3 has 15 amino acids. Complete variable domain (other parts from reference TRBV16 and TRBJ1-3): GEEVAQTPKHLVRGEGQKAKLYCAPIKGHSYVFWYQQVLKNEFKFLISFQNENVFDETGMPKERFSAKCLPNSPCSLEIQATKLEDSAVYFCASSQSAGSGNTIYFGEGSWLTVV.

The genes are TRBV19 and TRBJ1-6; unclear D gene. The ends were cut back, 3 bases at V and 7 bases at J, with 13 bases in the middle. The CDR3 runs 15 residues. Germline CDR1 LNHDA, CDR2 SQIVND (reference sequence). The CDR3 nucleotides read TGTGCCAGTAGTATCGATGGGGTGCCGAATTCACCCCTCCACTTT. Protein product: CASSIDGVPNSPLHF.

The rearrangement uses TRBV6-1 and TRBJ2-3; 7 nucleotides align to TRBD1. With 7 bases clipped from V and 1 base from J, the junction kept 5 bases outside the gene matches. The CDR3 length is 14 residues. Germline assignment: CDR1 MNHNS and CDR2 SASEGT. CDR3 coding DNA: TGTGCCAGCATGGAGCAGGGGGGCACAGATACGCAGTATTTT. Translating it yields CASMEQGGTDTQYF.

The genes are TRBV4-3 and TRBJ1-6; 7 nucleotides match TRBD1. V dropped 5 bases and J dropped 7; count of bases not matched to a gene: 8. The CDR3 totals 15 residues. The germline CDR1 and CDR2 sequences are LGHNA and YSLEER. CDR3 region: CASSATWTGNSPLHF. CDR3 DNA: TGCGCCAGCAGCGCCACTTGGACAGGAAATTCACCCCTCCACTTT.

The chain is built from TRBV4-1 and TRBJ2-1; tentatively, D is TRBD1 or TRBD2 (5 bases each). V was clipped by 7 bases and J by 6 bases, with 16 bases between them. Germline-derived CDR1 and CDR2 are MGHRA and YSYEKL. The CDR3 spans 14 residues. The CDR3 is CASTRAGASNEQFF. The CDR3 DNA sequence: TGCGCCAGCACACGAGCCGGGGCAAGCAATGAGCAGTTCTTC.

This chain links TRBV27 with TRBJ1-1; 7 nucleotides line up with TRBD1. Per the germline V gene, CDR1 is MNHEY and CDR2 is SMNVEV (reference sequence). CDR3 length: 15 amino acids. V lost 2 bases and J lost 0; bases outside the gene matches: 3. In DNA, the CDR3 is TGTGCCAGCAGTTTAAGAGGACAGGTGAACACTGAAGCTTTCTTT. It codes for CASSLRGQVNTEAFF.

V and J are TRBV9 and TRBJ1-1; 8 bases are shared with TRBD1. The CDR3 runs 14 residues. The V and J ends lost 4 bases and 1 base, in that order; junction bases with no gene match: 3. Germline values: CDR1 SGDLS, CDR2 YYNGEE. CDR3 sequence reads: CASSRTGSNTEAFF. CDR3 DNA: TGTGCCAGCAGCCGGACAGGGTCGAACACTGAAGCTTTCTTT.

This chain connects TRBV5-1 to TRBJ2-2, with 12 bases lining up with TRBD2. There are 16 residues in the CDR3. Germline values: CDR1 SGHRS, CDR2 YFSETQ. V shed 3 bases, J shed 5 bases, and the junction held 5 bases outside the gene matches. The CDR3: CASSSRLAGETGELFF. Written as DNA, the CDR3 is TGCGCCAGCAGCTCGCGACTAGCGGGAGAAACCGGGGAGCTGTTTTTT.

The table lists this clone with a count of one. The genes are TRBV18 and TRBJ1-1, with D possibly being TRBD1 (5 bases). CDR1 and CDR2 (germline): KGHSH, LQKENI. The length of the CDR3 is 16 residues. Trimming took off 1 base at V and 4 bases at J, with 16 bases between the two ends. CDR3 sequence (DNA): TGTGCCAGCTCACCACGCTCGTCAGGGTTAGGCACTGAAGCTTTCTTT. This sequence encodes CASSPRSSGLGTEAFF.

The chain uses TRBV5-5 and TRBJ1-1, with D perhaps matching TRBD1 (5 bases). The CDR3 is 15 residues long. Germline V gene sequence: CDR1 SGHKS, CDR2 YYEKEE (reference sequence). Trimming took 0 bases from V and 4 from J, leaving 13 bases between them. The CDR3 DNA reads TGTGCCAGCAGCTTGGGTGGGGGTGCCGGCACTGAAGCTTTCTTT. Translation: CASSLGGGAGTEAFF.